These 26 T cell receptor beta chains were all obtained from the same sample, sequenced in a study of identical twins. Each CDR3 protein is one row after TCRdb ran MiXCR on the 5' RACE reads. The sample yields 570,000 or so distinct CDR3 sequences, 9.5% to 10% seen once. Separately, the same data were catalogued under a study of yellow fever vaccine responses in identical twins.

Sequenced: PBMCs. The source of these receptors is a woman between 18 and 29 years old in good health.

This clonotype was recorded a few times. The chain links TRBV20-1 to TRBJ2-6, with D possibly matching TRBD1 (5 bases). Trimming removed 0 bases at V and 0 bases at J, with 15 bases between. There are 18 residues in the CDR3. Looked up from germline, CDR1 is DFQATT and CDR2 is SNEGSKA (reference sequence). CDR3 region: CSARDWRRESSGANVLTF. The CDR3 DNA is TGCAGTGCTAGAGATTGGCGCAGGGAAAGCTCTGGGGCCAACGTCCTGACTTTC.

This chain links TRBV5-1 with TRBJ1-1; D is possibly TRBD1 (6 bases). Trimming removed 4 bases from V and 1 base from J, with 11 bases in between. The CDR3 contains 14 residues. Germline CDR1 SGHRS, CDR2 YFSETQ. The CDR3 reads CASSGGGRNTEAFF. CDR3 coding DNA: TGCGCCAGCAGCGGAGGGGGAAGGAACACTGAAGCTTTCTTT.

The chain uses TRBV3-1 and TRBJ1-6; the D is unclear. The CDR3 extends over 18 amino acids. The V and J ends lost 0 bases and 0 bases respectively, with 12 bases between them. Germline V gives CDR1 LGHDT, CDR2 YNNKEL (reference sequence). The CDR3 DNA is TGTGCCAGCAGCCAAGATCTCACAATCAGCTCCTATAATTCACCCCTCCACTTT. The encoded protein is CASSQDLTISSYNSPLHF.

The chain has TRBV10-2 and TRBJ2-5, with D perhaps TRBD1 (6 bases). The V end was cut by 5 bases, the J end by 5 bases, with 12 bases between. The germline V gene encodes CDR1 WSHSY and CDR2 SAAADI. The CDR3 runs 13 residues. CDR3 amino acids: CASSLRTVETQYF. The DNA of the CDR3 is TGCGCCAGCAGTCTCCGGACAGTGGAGACCCAGTACTTC.

This clonotype has a handful of counts. The rearrangement uses TRBV20-1 and TRBJ1-4, with D unclear. Trimming took 1 base from V and 7 from J, leaving 4 bases between them. Per germline, CDR1 DFQATT and CDR2 SNEGSKA (reference sequence). This CDR3 has 11 residues. In DNA form, the CDR3 reads TGCAGTGCTAGAGTCTTTGAAAAACTGTTTTTT. It is translated as CSARVFEKLFF.

There are many counts of this clonotype. The chain recombines TRBV12-3 or TRBV12-4 with TRBJ2-1, with D hard to call. This CDR3 contains 11 residues. The V and J ends lost 7 bases and 7 bases respectively, with 8 bases between them. The CDR3 loop reads CASIQHNEQFF. The CDR3, as DNA: TGTGCCAGCATTCAGCATAATGAGCAGTTCTTC.

The gene calls are TRBV20-1 and TRBJ2-7, with TRBD2 matching over 14 bases. Trimming cost V 5 bases and J 4 bases; bases outside gene matches: 7. This CDR3 is built from 15 residues. Per the germline V gene, CDR1 is DFQATT and CDR2 is SNEGSKA (reference sequence). CDR3 residues: CSAWGLAGEQYEQYF. CDR3 in DNA: TGCAGTGCTTGGGGACTAGCGGGAGAACAATACGAGCAGTACTTC.

This clonotype has a handful of counts. The chain combines TRBV5-1 with TRBJ2-7; 11 bases are a match to TRBD2. Trimming removed 2 bases from V and 2 bases from J; junction bases left unmatched: 9. Germline V gives CDR1 SGHRS, CDR2 YFSETQ. The CDR3 totals 17 residues. Here the CDR3 DNA reads TGCGCCAGCAGCTTCATTAGCGGGGGGGAGGATACCTACGAGCAGTACTTC. This sequence encodes CASSFISGGEDTYEQYF.

This clonotype appeared a few times. The rearrangement joins TRBV7-6 to TRBJ2-5; the D gene is possibly TRBD2 (6 bases). The germline gives CDR1 SGHVS, CDR2 FNYEAQ. The CDR3 consists of 13 residues. Trimming cost V 7 bases and J 4 bases, with 13 bases left between them. The CDR3 DNA sequence: TGTGCCAGCACCCAGGTCGGGGGAGAGACCCAGTACTTC. Its protein is CASTQVGGETQYF.

This clonotype was observed at least ten times. The chain uses TRBV29-1 and TRBJ2-7; no clear D. Between the trimmed V and J ends, which lost 6 bases and 0 bases, there was a span of 12 bases. Germline V gene data show CDR1 as SQVTM and CDR2 as ANQGSEA. The CDR3 spans 13 residues. CDR3 nucleotides: TGCAGCGTCTCCGACCGGAGCTCCTACGAGCAGTACTTC. Translation: CSVSDRSSYEQYF.

This clonotype appeared many times. This chain connects TRBV27 to TRBJ1-6, with a weak D call TRBD1 (5 bases). Trimming took 3 bases from V and 3 from J, leaving 15 bases between them. The CDR3 totals 17 residues. CDR1 and CDR2 (germline): MNHEY, SMNVEV (reference sequence). CDR3 loop: CASSFGQGKSYNSPLHF. CDR3 coding DNA: TGTGCCAGCAGTTTTGGGCAGGGAAAAAGCTATAATTCACCCCTCCACTTT.

This clonotype has more than one count but fewer than ten. The chain links TRBV7-6 to TRBJ2-1; 9 positions agree with TRBD1. Germline values: CDR1 SGHVS, CDR2 FNYEAQ. This CDR3 has 16 amino acids. V lost 1 base, J lost 4 bases, and 5 bases stayed unmatched. CDR3 in DNA: TGTGCCAGCAGCTTAGTCGGGACAGGGTTTTACAATGAGCAGTTCTTC. Translation gives CASSLVGTGFYNEQFF.

In this sample, this clonotype turned up many times. V and J are TRBV3-1 and TRBJ1-4; the match to TRBD1 covers 8 bases. The CDR3 covers 15 residues. Germline V gene sequence: CDR1 LGHDT, CDR2 YNNKEL (reference sequence). V shed 1 base and J 8 bases; nucleotides not matched to a gene: 6. CDR3 protein: CASSQGTGRGEKLFF. CDR3 DNA: TGTGCCAGCAGCCAAGGGACAGGGAGGGGAGAAAAACTGTTTTTT. Drawing the rest from reference TRBV3-1 and TRBJ1-4, the complete variable domain is DTAVSQTPKYLVTQMGNDKSIKCEQNLGHDTMYWYKQDSKKFLKIMFSYNNKELIINETVPNRFSPKSPDKAHLNLHINSLELGDSAVYFCASSQGTGRGEKLFFGSGTQLSVL.

There are many counts of this clonotype. A junction end diverges from the germline sequence, so it may reflect a read error. The genes are TRBV14 and TRBJ2-1; D might be TRBD1 (6 bases). CDR1 is SGHDN, CDR2 FVKESK, per germline. This CDR3 has 15 residues. For the CDR3, the DNA is TGTGCCAGCAGCGAAGAGGGGACATACTACAATGAGCAGTTCTTC. Translating it yields CASSEEGTYYNEQFF.

V and J are TRBV5-4 and TRBJ2-7; 8 bases match TRBD2. The V gene end was trimmed by 0 bases and the J gene end by 0 bases; junction bases not matched to a gene: 2. There are 15 residues in the CDR3. Germline V gene data show CDR1 as SGHNT and CDR2 as YYREEE (reference sequence). The CDR3 DNA follows: TGTGCCAGCAGCTTGGGAGCGGGGGACTCCTACGAGCAGTACTTC. It yields the protein CASSLGAGDSYEQYF.

This clonotype was found many times. The rearrangement joins TRBV12-3 or TRBV12-4 to TRBJ2-7, with 9 bases aligning to TRBD1. This CDR3 contains 15 residues. Germline trimming cut 6 bases from V and 2 bases from J; bases unmatched to any gene: 8. DNA for the CDR3: TGTGCCAGCAGGCCCAACAGGGGGCCGGCCTACGAGCAGTACTTC. This gives the protein CASRPNRGPAYEQYF.

The chain uses TRBV7-6 and TRBJ2-1, with D perhaps matching TRBD1 (6 bases). The CDR3 extends over 15 amino acids. Looked up from germline, CDR1 is SGHVS and CDR2 is FNYEAQ. V lost 5 bases and J 3 bases, leaving 14 bases between the germline ends. The CDR3, as DNA: TGTGCCAGCAGCCCGAGGGACACCCACTACAATGAGCAGTTCTTC. It translates to CASSPRDTHYNEQFF.

The rearrangement links TRBV6-5 to TRBJ2-3, with 9 positions matching TRBD2. This CDR3 comprises 16 residues. V was pared by 0 bases and J by 4 bases, with 5 bases of the junction left unmatched. The germline V gene encodes CDR1 MNHEY and CDR2 SVGAGI. CDR3 residues: CASSYSLSGSSDTQYF. The DNA for the CDR3 is TGTGCCAGCAGTTACTCGCTTAGCGGGAGTTCAGATACGCAGTATTTT.

The sample holds a few counts of this clonotype. The V and J genes are TRBV7-3 and TRBJ1-1, with D unresolved. Germline CDR1 reads SGHTA; CDR2 reads FQGTGA. The ends were cut back, 10 bases at V and 5 bases at J, with 20 bases in the middle. The CDR3 is made up of 14 amino acids. CDR3 bases: TGTGCCACCAGGTTTGGACCCCTCGGGACTGAAGCTTTCTTT. It encodes CATRFGPLGTEAFF.

The rearrangement uses TRBV5-1 and TRBJ2-7, with 12 bases that match TRBD2. This CDR3 comprises 18 residues. J gave up 1 base and V 0 bases, and 8 bases lay outside the gene matches. The germline gives CDR1 SGHRS, CDR2 YFSETQ. DNA of the CDR3: TGCGCCAGCAGCTTGGCCTCCGGACTAGCGGGGCTGTCCTACGAGCAGTACTTC. It specifies CASSLASGLAGLSYEQYF. Supplemented by reference TRBV5-1 and TRBJ2-7, the full variable domain reads KAGVTQTPRYLIKTRGQQVTLSCSPISGHRSVSWYQQTPGQGLQFLFEYFSETQRNKGNFPGRFSGRQFSNSRSEMNVSTLELGDSALYLCASSLASGLAGLSYEQYFGPGTRLTVT.

This clonotype was picked up many times. The junction differs from germline at one of its ends, possibly a read error. J is TRBJ2-4 and V is TRBV12-3 or TRBV12-4; 11 bases map to TRBD2. The CDR3 runs to 14 residues. CDR3 bases: TGTGCCAGCAGTCTAGCGGGGGGTTCGAACATTCAGTACTTC. Amino acids: CASSLAGGSNIQYF.

This clonotype turned up a few times. The rearrangement joins TRBV2 to TRBJ2-1, with 9 bases aligning to TRBD1. The CDR3 consists of 15 residues. Germline CDR1 SNHLY, CDR2 FYNNEI. The ends lost 10 bases at V and 6 bases at J; junction bases unmatched: 13. The CDR3 coding sequence is TGTGCCAACAACAATGCTCTACAGGGGGCCAATGAGCAGTTCTTC. Amino acids: CANNNALQGANEQFF. The full variable domain, rest sourced from reference TRBV2 and TRBJ2-1, is EPEVTQTPSHQVTQMGQEVILRCVPISNHLYFYWYRQILGQKVEFLVSFYNNEISEKSEIFDDQFSVERPDGSNFTLKIRSTKLEDSAMYFCANNNALQGANEQFFGPGTRLTVL.

This clonotype was seen a few times. The chain carries TRBV28 and TRBJ2-6; D unclear. Germline CDR1 reads MDHEN; CDR2 reads SYDVKM. The V end was cut by 2 bases, the J end by 0 bases, with 8 bases between. The CDR3 is 16 amino acids. DNA for the CDR3: TGTGCCAGCAGTTTAATTGGCAGCTCTGGGGCCAACGTCCTGACTTTC. Protein: CASSLIGSSGANVLTF.

Comment on this clonotype: A read error may be the cause here, since a much bigger clone is one base away. The chain carries TRBV5-4 and TRBJ2-2, with D perhaps TRBD2 (5 bases). Germline V gene lookup returns CDR1 SGHNT and CDR2 YYREEE (reference sequence). This CDR3 has 14 amino acids. This chain's CDR3 is CASSHRSNTGEMFF. In DNA form, the CDR3 reads TGTGCCAGCAGCCACAGATCGAACACCGGGGAGATGTTTTTT.

There are many counts of this clonotype. The chain carries TRBV10-3 and TRBJ2-7; D is unclear. The CDR3 covers 14 residues. V lost 2 bases, J lost 0 bases, and 8 bases lay in between. From germline, CDR1 is ENHRY and CDR2 SYGVKD. DNA for the CDR3: TGTGCCATCAGTGAGCTAGTCGCCTCCTACGAGCAGTACTTC. Protein product: CAISELVASYEQYF.

This clonotype was seen at least ten times. V usage is TRBV27 and J usage is TRBJ2-4; TRBD1 aligns across 11 bases. After removal of 2 bases from V and 2 bases from J, the junction contained 5 bases not matched to a gene. This CDR3 spans 17 amino acids. Per the germline V gene, CDR1 is MNHEY and CDR2 is SMNVEV (reference sequence). CDR3 region: CASSLGTGGGSKNIQYF. DNA for the CDR3: TGTGCCAGCAGTTTAGGGACAGGGGGAGGATCCAAAAACATTCAGTACTTC.